This TCR beta chain was retrieved from a study of shared clonotypes between healthy human individuals. Regarding the study as a whole: Generally, naive subsets (rather than memory subsets) showed larger estimated richness. An effect of sequencing depth on clonotype sharing among donors was expected.

As to this clone: Its antigen is undetermined. Other DNA variants within this sample encode the same CDR3.

Libraries were prepared by immunoSEQ multiplex PCR; TCRdb keeps only in-frame clonotypes and omits some of them. The repertoire holds over 2,000,000 clones, with approximately 92% as singletons. The CDR3 consists of 13 residues. Trimming at V came to 3 bases and at J to 4 bases, leaving 0 bases not matched to a gene. CDR1 and CDR2 from the germline V gene are LNHDA and SQIVND (reference sequence). In the naive CD8 group, cells lacked CD45RO and were positively selected for CCR7, so terminally differentiated effector memory CD45RA+ cells were left out. The sample was naive CD8+ T cells from PBMCs. This TCR was recovered from a man between 18 and 35 years old in good health. Some clones in this sample may be carry-over from other donors' samples. The chain has TRBV19 and TRBJ1-1; 9 bases agree with TRBD1. CDR3 nucleotides: TGTGCCAGTAGTATGGGACAGGGCACTGAAGCTTTCTTT. Translation: CASSMGQGTEAFF. The full variable domain, completed using reference TRBV19 and TRBJ1-1, is DGGITQSPKYLFRKEGQNVTLSCEQNLNHDAMYWYRQDPGQGLRLIYYSQIVNDFQKGDIAEGYSVSREKKESFPLTVTSAQKNPTAFYLCASSMGQGTEAFFGQGTRLTVV.